The T cell receptor beta chain under discussion was sequenced for a study of regulatory T cells in long-lasting Graves disease. Germline CDR1 reads DFQATT; CDR2 reads SNEGSKA (reference sequence). J gave up 3 bases and V 5 bases, and 6 bases lay outside the gene matches. The CDR3 totals 14 residues. To make TCR beta libraries, researchers used iRepertoire HTBI primers and Arm-PCR of CDR3 regions. Via MiXCR, TCRdb re-called the multiplex PCR reads, giving one row per CDR3 protein. The table shows roughly 500,000 distinct CDR3 sequences, with more than 10% occurring only once. Time point given: newly diagnosed GD, antithyroid drugs for less than 3 months. PBMC-derived RNA was used for the TCR library. This sample also belongs to another study, concerning T cells in Graves' hyperthyroidism and ophthalmopathy.

V usage is TRBV20-1 and J usage is TRBJ2-5, with 10 bases identical to TRBD2. The material was peripheral blood mononuclear cells (PBMCs), obtained at new diagnosis, from a patient treated with antithyroid drugs. The receptor was isolated from a woman aged 30 to 39 with Graves disease. The CDR3: CSAAKRGGKETQYF. CDR3 bases: TGCAGTGCTGCTAAGCGGGGGGGTAAAGAGACCCAGTACTTC.